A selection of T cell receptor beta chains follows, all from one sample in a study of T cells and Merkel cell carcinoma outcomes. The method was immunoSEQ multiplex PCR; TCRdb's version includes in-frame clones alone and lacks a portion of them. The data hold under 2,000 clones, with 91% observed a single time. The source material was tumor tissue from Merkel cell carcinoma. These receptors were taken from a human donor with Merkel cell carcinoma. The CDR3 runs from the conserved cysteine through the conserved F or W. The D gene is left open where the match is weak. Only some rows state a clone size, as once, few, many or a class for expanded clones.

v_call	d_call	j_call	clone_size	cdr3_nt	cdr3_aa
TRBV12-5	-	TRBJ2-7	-	TGTGCTAGTGCCCTCGACAGCGGCCGCCAGCAGTACTTC	CASALDSGRQQYF
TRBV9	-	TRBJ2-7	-	TGTGCCAGCAGCCCGTGGAATGGCCCATCCTACGAGCAGTACTTC	CASSPWNGPSYEQYF
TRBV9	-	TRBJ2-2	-	TGTGCCAGCAGCGAGCTCCGGAACACCGGGGAGCTGTTTTTT	CASSELRNTGELFF
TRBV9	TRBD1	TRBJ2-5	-	TGTGCCGGCAGCTTACAGGGGGCTTGGGAGACCCAGTACTTC	CAGSLQGAWETQYF
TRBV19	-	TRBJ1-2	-	TGTGCCAGTAAGACCCTAGGGGGTAACTATGGCTACACCTTC	CASKTLGGNYGYTF
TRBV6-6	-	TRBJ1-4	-	TGTGCCAGCAGTCCAGGGGCCAGCCGCAATGAAAAACTGTTTTTT	CASSPGASRNEKLFF
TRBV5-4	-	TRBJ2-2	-	TGTGTCAGCAGCTTGAAGGGCCCCAGAGAGAACACCGGGGAGCTGTTTTTT	CVSSLKGPRENTGELFF
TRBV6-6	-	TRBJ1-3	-	TGTGCCAGCAGGCCGGACACCTCTGGAAACACCATATATTTT	CASRPDTSGNTIYF
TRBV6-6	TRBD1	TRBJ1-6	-	TGTGCCAGCAGGCCCGGGACAGGGATTTCACCCCTCCACTTT	CASRPGTGISPLHF
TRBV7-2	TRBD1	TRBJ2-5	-	TGTGCCAGCAGTCAACCGGGACAGCTAGAGACCCAGTACTTC	CASSQPGQLETQYF
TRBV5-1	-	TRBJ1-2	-	TGCGCCAGCAGCTCCATGGGCCCTTCGTCGGGCACCTTC	CASSSMGPSSGTF
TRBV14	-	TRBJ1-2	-	TGTGCCAGCAGCCAGCTCGGCCTCAGCGGCTACACCTTC	CASSQLGLSGYTF
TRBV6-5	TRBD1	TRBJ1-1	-	TGTGCCAGCAATGACAGGGTCGGGAACACTGAAGCTTTCTTT	CASNDRVGNTEAFF
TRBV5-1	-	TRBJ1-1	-	TGCGCCAGCAGCTCGGATTGGGGGATGAACACTGAAGCTTTCTTT	CASSSDWGMNTEAFF
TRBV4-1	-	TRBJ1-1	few	TGCGCCAGCAGCCACCTTGGGGAGAACACTGAAGCTTTCTTT	CASSHLGENTEAFF
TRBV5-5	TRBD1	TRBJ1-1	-	TGTGCCAGCACCCGCGGACAGGGAACTGAAGCTTTCTTT	CASTRGQGTEAFF
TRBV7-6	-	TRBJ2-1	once	TGTGCCAGCAGCAAAACAGGACTATCAAATGAGCAGTTCTTC	CASSKTGLSNEQFF
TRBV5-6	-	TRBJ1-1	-	TGTGCCAGCAGCCCCCAAGTGCGACGGCACACTGAAGCTTTCTTT	CASSPQVRRHTEAFF
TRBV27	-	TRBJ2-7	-	TGTGCCAGCAGTTTACAGGGTCACCAGCGAGACTACGAGCAGTACTTC	CASSLQGHQRDYEQYF
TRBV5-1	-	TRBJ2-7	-	TGCGCCAGCAGCTTGGAATACACGCGAATTTCCTACGAGCAGTACTTC	CASSLEYTRISYEQYF
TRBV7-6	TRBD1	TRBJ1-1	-	TGTGCCAGCAGCGATGGGACAGGGGGCTCTGAAGCTTTCTTT	CASSDGTGGSEAFF
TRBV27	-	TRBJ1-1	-	TGTGCCAGCAGTTTATTCCCCTTCGGAAACACTGAAGCTTTCTTT	CASSLFPFGNTEAFF
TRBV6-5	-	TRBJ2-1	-	TGTGCCAGCAGTTACGAGGGGTATGAGCAGTTCTTC	CASSYEGYEQFF
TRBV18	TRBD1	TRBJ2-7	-	TGTGCCAGCTCACCAGAGACAGGGAAGTACGAGCAGTACTTC	CASSPETGKYEQYF
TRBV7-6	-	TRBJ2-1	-	TGTGCCAGCAGCTTAGCGTTTGAGGGGAGCTCCTACAATGAGCAGTTCTTC	CASSLAFEGSSYNEQFF
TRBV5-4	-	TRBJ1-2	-	TGTGCCAGCAGCTTGGATAACTATGGCTACACCTTC	CASSLDNYGYTF